The clone carrying this T cell receptor (beta chain) was recorded at least ten times. Its target is not known. CDR1 and CDR2 from the germline V gene are SGHRS and YFSETQ. Trimming stripped 4 bases from V and 9 bases from J, with 17 bases between. The CDR3 consists of 15 residues. This specimen comes from a study of CD8 T cells in ankylosing spondylitis. General study points: Disease-linked clones were found to be CD8+ and relatively rare in peripheral blood.

In TCRdb, the 5' RACE reads were re-called with MiXCR into one record per CDR3 protein. This sample has 200,000 to 300,000 distinct CDR3 sequences, with over 9.5% found just once. This sequence was found in a male donor with ankylosing spondylitis or in good health (not recorded which). What was sequenced was blood, either unsorted or a sorted T cell fraction (not recorded which). The V and J genes are TRBV5-1 and TRBJ1-6, with a tentative D call TRBD1 (5 bases). This CDR3 is CASSGGTADRSPLHF. CDR3 coding DNA: TGCGCCAGCAGCGGGGGGACTGCCGACCGTTCACCCCTCCACTTT.